These 31 T cell receptor beta chains share one sample of origin, sequenced in a study of shared clonotypes between healthy human individuals (dated by TCRdb to the early 2020s). Library construction relied on the immunoSEQ multiplex PCR assay. Drawn from immuneACCESS, this table holds only the in-frame rearrangements with V and J called that TCRdb kept. Clones are partly lost; checked studies trace under half to an unresolved V gene and leave the rest unexplained. The sample table holds 900,000 to 1,200,000 clones, of which around three quarters were seen once. Roughly 0.62% of the sample is taken by the ten largest. The sequencing sample was made of memory CD4+ T cells from PBMCs. The meaning of the sample's cell subset or site label: CD45RA-negative fraction. Receptors originate from a man younger than 35 in good health. Some clones in this sample may be carry-over from other donors' samples.

This rearrangement joins TRBV27 to TRBJ1-1; 9 bases are shared with TRBD1. The CDR3 length is 14 residues. Trimming cost V 5 bases and J 3 bases; bases outside gene matches: 4. Germline CDR1 reads MNHEY; CDR2 reads SMNVEV (reference sequence). As DNA, the CDR3 is TGTGCCAGCAGTCTCTACAGGGGGCACACTGAAGCTTTCTTT. This translates into CASSLYRGHTEAFF.

The rearrangement uses TRBV27 and TRBJ2-1; TRBD1 matches 8 bases. The CDR3 is 15 residues long. Trimming at V came to 8 bases and at J to 8 bases, leaving 14 bases not matched to a gene. CDR1 and CDR2 (germline): MNHEY, SMNVEV (reference sequence). The CDR3 sequence: CASGRSGTGGYEQFF. CDR3 bases: TGTGCCAGCGGCCGATCCGGGACAGGCGGGTATGAGCAGTTCTTC.

This chain links TRBV9 with TRBJ2-3, with TRBD2 matching 13 bases. V lost 2 bases to trimming and J lost 6 bases; unmatched junction nucleotides: 9. This CDR3 has 17 residues. Germline loops: CDR1 SGDLS, CDR2 YYNGEE. CDR3 in amino acids: CASSVGLAGATDDTQYF. In DNA, the CDR3 is TGTGCCAGCAGCGTCGGACTAGCGGGAGCGACCGATGATACGCAGTATTTT.

This chain joins TRBV6-5 and TRBJ2-1; D gene uncertain. V shed 2 bases and J shed 6 bases, with 11 bases lying between them. This CDR3 comprises 14 residues. The V gene's germline CDR1 is MNHEY and CDR2 SVGAGI. Written as DNA, the CDR3 is TGTGCCAGCAGTTACACCTTCGAGTCCAATGAGCAGTTCTTC. Encoded protein: CASSYTFESNEQFF.

The V call is TRBV6-1, the J call TRBJ2-6; 9 bases agree with TRBD1. The CDR3 contains 14 residues. The V gene end was trimmed by 5 bases and the J gene end by 13 bases; junction bases not matched to a gene: 9. Looked up from germline, CDR1 is MNHNS and CDR2 is SASEGT. CDR3 DNA sequence: TGTGCCAGCAGTCCTTCCACAGGGGGCGGGGTCCTGACTTTC. Its protein product is CASSPSTGGGVLTF.

The gene calls are TRBV9 and TRBJ1-1, with D uncertain. V lost 3 bases, J lost 1 base, and 16 bases lay in between. The germline gives CDR1 SGDLS, CDR2 YYNGEE. This CDR3 has 16 residues. CDR3 residues: CASSGLPGLGNTEAFF. The CDR3 DNA reads as TGTGCCAGCAGCGGCTTGCCGGGATTGGGGAACACTGAAGCTTTCTTT.

The rearrangement uses TRBV6-5 and TRBJ2-7; 7 nucleotides line up with TRBD2. Germline-derived CDR1 and CDR2 are MNHEY and SVGAGI. The CDR3 is made up of 13 amino acids. Losses at the gene ends were 5 bases for V and 2 bases for J; bases not matched to a gene: 3. Written as DNA, the CDR3 is TGTGCCAGCAGTCGCAGCGGGGCCTACGAGCAGTACTTC. This sequence encodes CASSRSGAYEQYF.

Concerning this clone itself: Other nucleotide sequences in the sample specify the same CDR3. The rearrangement joins TRBV18 to TRBJ2-5; D uncertain. Deletions cut 3 bases from V and 0 bases from J, with 2 bases between. CDR3 length: 12 residues. The germline V gene encodes CDR1 KGHSH and CDR2 LQKENI. The CDR3 nucleotides are TGTGCCAGCTCACCGTACCAAGAGACCCAGTACTTC. Amino acid sequence: CASSPYQETQYF.

This clone appeared a few times. V gene TRBV29-1 combines with J gene TRBJ2-5; 7 bases map to TRBD1. The germline gives CDR1 SQVTM, CDR2 ANQGSEA. J gave up 4 bases and V 5 bases, and 7 bases lay outside the gene matches. The CDR3 extends over 13 amino acids. The DNA of the CDR3 is TGCAGCGTTAACAGGGGAGTGACAGAGACCCAGTACTTC. Translated, it gives CSVNRGVTETQYF.

V and J are TRBV4-1 and TRBJ2-1; 16 nucleotides line up with TRBD2. From germline, CDR1 is MGHRA and CDR2 YSYEKL. With 3 bases clipped from V and 10 bases from J, the junction kept 9 bases outside the gene matches. The CDR3 spans 17 residues. CDR3 sequence reads: CASSQSSGLAGGREQFF. The CDR3, as DNA: TGCGCCAGCAGCCAGAGCTCGGGACTAGCGGGAGGGAGAGAGCAGTTCTTC.

V gene TRBV28 combines with J gene TRBJ2-1; 8 positions match TRBD1. The germline CDR1 and CDR2 sequences are MDHEN and SYDVKM. The CDR3 contains 15 residues. Trimming removed 2 bases from V and 5 bases from J; junction bases left unmatched: 5. CDR3 in DNA: TGTGCCAGCAGTTTACTGACAGGGGTTGACAATGAGCAGTTCTTC. Its translation: CASSLLTGVDNEQFF.

V usage is TRBV25-1 and J usage is TRBJ2-5; D gene ambiguous. The CDR3 has 13 residues. V gave up 4 bases and J gave up 0 bases, with 6 bases separating them. The germline CDR1 and CDR2 sequences are MGHDK and SYGVNS. In DNA, the CDR3 is TGTGCCAGCAGTGGGCGAAACCAAGAGACCCAGTACTTC. This encodes CASSGRNQETQYF.

This rearrangement joins TRBV9 to TRBJ1-3; D call uncertain. The germline V and J ends were trimmed by 4 bases and 0 bases, with 11 bases remaining between them. Germline CDR1 SGDLS, CDR2 YYNGEE. This CDR3 contains 15 residues. Here the CDR3 reads CASSPSILSGNTIYF. The CDR3 DNA reads TGTGCCAGCAGCCCCTCAATTCTCTCTGGAAACACCATATATTTT. The full variable domain, in which reference TRBV9 and TRBJ1-3 provide the parts outside the CDR3, is DSGVTQTPKHLITATGQRVTLRCSPRSGDLSVYWYQQSLDQGLQFLIQYYNGEERAKGNILERFSAQQFPDLHSELNLSSLELGDSALYFCASSPSILSGNTIYFGEGSWLTVV.

This chain joins TRBV28 and TRBJ2-1; D is perhaps TRBD1 or TRBD2 (5 bases each). The V and J ends lost 6 bases and 8 bases respectively, with 20 bases between them. CDR1 is MDHEN, CDR2 SYDVKM, per germline. The CDR3 extends over 15 amino acids. In DNA, the CDR3 is TGTGCCAGCAGCTCCGCCGGTGGGGGTAAAGATGAGCAGTTCTTC. Protein sequence: CASSSAGGGKDEQFF.

The V and J genes are TRBV7-9 and TRBJ2-7; 10 positions agree with TRBD2. Per the germline V gene, CDR1 is SEHNR and CDR2 is FQNEAQ (reference sequence). The J segment lost 7 bases and the V segment lost 3 bases, leaving 6 bases of the junction unmatched. The CDR3 totals 14 residues. The CDR3 protein is CASSFLAGGLEQYF. CDR3 coding DNA: TGTGCCAGCAGCTTTTTAGCGGGAGGTTTGGAGCAGTACTTC.

The chain is built from TRBV6-1 and TRBJ2-2; 8 bases align to TRBD1. V dropped 6 bases and J dropped 2; count of bases not matched to a gene: 5. Per the germline V gene, CDR1 is MNHNS and CDR2 is SASEGT. The CDR3 runs 15 residues. The CDR3 is CASSETGGNTGELFF. CDR3 in DNA: TGTGCCAGCAGCGAAACAGGGGGTAACACCGGGGAGCTGTTTTTT.

This sequence joins TRBV30 and TRBJ1-5, with 7 nucleotides matching TRBD1. Germline values: CDR1 GTSNPN, CDR2 SVGIG (reference sequence). The trim removed 3 bases at V and 6 bases at J, leaving 11 bases unmatched. This CDR3 is built from 15 residues. CDR3 sequence: CAWRGKTGAGQPQHF. The DNA of the CDR3 is TGTGCCTGGAGGGGAAAAACAGGGGCGGGTCAGCCCCAGCATTTT.

This chain connects TRBV28 to TRBJ2-4, with D uncertain. V was cut by 3 bases and J by 6 bases, with 9 bases left in between. CDR1 MDHEN and CDR2 SYDVKM come from the germline V gene. This CDR3 has 13 residues. This chain's CDR3 is CASSLATGNIQYF. Written as DNA, the CDR3 is TGTGCCAGCAGTTTGGCCACCGGAAACATTCAGTACTTC.

The CDR3 nucleotides are TGTGCCACCAGCAGAGATGGGCTCGAGACCCAGTACTTC. Its protein is CATSRDGLETQYF. The genes are TRBV15 and TRBJ2-5; no clear D gene. In germline, CDR1 is LNHNV, CDR2 YYDKDF (reference sequence). CDR3 length: 13 amino acids. V was pared by 0 bases and J by 5 bases, with 7 bases between.

The J gene is TRBJ2-5, the V gene TRBV27, with D unresolved. Germline V lookup: CDR1 MNHEY, CDR2 SMNVEV (reference sequence). This CDR3 region has 14 residues. Trimming took 5 bases from V and 5 from J, leaving 15 bases between them. CDR3 region: CASSAQYTRETQYF. DNA of the CDR3: TGTGCCAGCAGTGCCCAATATACTCGGGAGACCCAGTACTTC.

V gene TRBV2 combines with J gene TRBJ2-7; TRBD2 matches at 9 bases. With 2 bases clipped from V and 5 bases from J, the junction kept 7 bases outside the gene matches. The CDR3 loop spans 15 amino acids. Germline assignment: CDR1 SNHLY and CDR2 FYNNEI. CDR3 in DNA: TGTGCCAGCAGTGAACCCGGGACTAGCAGCCACGAGCAGTACTTC. Its translation: CASSEPGTSSHEQYF.

To note about this clone: This clone may be a read error of a much larger clone one base away. The sample carries other DNA sequences with the same CDR3. V usage is TRBV19 and J usage is TRBJ2-7; the D gene is possibly TRBD1 (5 bases). The germline gives CDR1 LNHDA, CDR2 SQIVND (reference sequence). The V gene lost 5 bases and the J gene lost 4 bases, with 18 bases spanning the gap. The CDR3 has 15 amino acids. CDR3 sequence: CASSGSDRRSYEQYF. The CDR3 DNA reads as TGTGCCAGTAGTGGCTCAGACAGAAGGTCTTACGAGCAGTACTTC.

V gene TRBV6-5 combines with J gene TRBJ2-6, with D hard to call. Per the germline V gene, CDR1 is MNHEY and CDR2 is SVGAGI. The CDR3 consists of 13 residues. Trimming removed 7 bases at V and 5 bases at J, with 9 bases between. The CDR3 loop reads CASKPGRANVLTF. CDR3 DNA: TGTGCCAGCAAACCCGGCCGGGCCAACGTCCTGACTTTC.

About this clone: A far larger clone is one base from this, pointing to a likely read error. The rearrangement joins TRBV27 to TRBJ2-1; TRBD2 aligns across 13 bases. The germline V gene encodes CDR1 MNHEY and CDR2 SMNVEV (reference sequence). This CDR3 has 16 amino acids. The CDR3 loop is CACSRLAGGPYNEQFF. CDR3 nucleotides: TGTGCCTGCAGTCGACTAGCGGGAGGACCCTACAATGAGCAGTTCTTC.

The gene calls are TRBV7-8 and TRBJ2-5; a possible D gene is TRBD2 (7 bases). The CDR3 extends over 15 amino acids. CDR1 is SGHVS and CDR2 is FQNEAQ in the germline V gene. Trimming cost V 4 bases and J 5 bases, with 17 bases left between them. CDR3 DNA: TGTGCCAGCAGCTGGGGAGGGGGAGTTGCTGAGACCCAGTACTTC. It specifies CASSWGGGVAETQYF.

This clone appeared a few times. The chain uses TRBV11-2 and TRBJ1-2; tentative D call: TRBD1 (5 bases). The CDR3 sequence is 16 residues long. Deletions cut 7 bases from V and 1 base from J, with 19 bases between. Per germline, CDR1 SGHAT and CDR2 FQNNGV. This CDR3 is CASTTIRGFNNYGYTF. In DNA form, the CDR3 reads TGTGCCAGCACCACCATTCGGGGGTTTAATAACTATGGCTACACCTTC.

This clone was recorded a few times. CDR3: CAPIRDGHYEQYF. The CDR3 region has the DNA TGTGCCCCTATCCGGGACGGGCACTACGAGCAGTACTTC. V is TRBV25-1 and J is TRBJ2-7; D is possibly TRBD1 or TRBD2 (5 bases each). The V and J ends lost 11 bases and 3 bases respectively, with 17 bases between them. Germline CDR1 MGHDK, CDR2 SYGVNS. The CDR3 is made up of 13 amino acids.

The rearrangement uses TRBV5-1 and TRBJ2-1; 9 positions agree with TRBD2. Germline lookup yields CDR1 SGHRS and CDR2 YFSETQ. This CDR3 spans 18 amino acids. Losses at the gene ends were 2 bases for V and 8 bases for J; bases not matched to a gene: 17. This chain's CDR3 is CASSLGPYTAGGRDEQFF. The CDR3 DNA reads TGCGCCAGCAGCTTAGGCCCCTACACGGCGGGAGGGCGAGATGAGCAGTTCTTC.

This sequence joins TRBV13 and TRBJ2-7; 7 nucleotides line up with TRBD2. The V and J ends lost 0 bases and 6 bases, in that order; junction bases with no gene match: 8. CDR1 and CDR2 from the germline V gene are PRHDT and FYEKMQ (reference sequence). This CDR3 region has 15 residues. CDR3 bases: TGTGCCAGCAGCTTAGGCCGACTAGCTATACGCGAGCAGTACTTC. It translates to CASSLGRLAIREQYF.

This sequence joins TRBV30 and TRBJ2-2, with D unresolved. The CDR3 is made up of 14 amino acids. CDR1 and CDR2 from the germline V gene are GTSNPN and SVGIG (reference sequence). V gave up 5 bases and J gave up 10 bases, with 20 bases separating them. In DNA, the CDR3 is TGTGCCTGGGGGAAGCTGGGCACCTATTCGGAGCTGTTTTTT. This sequence encodes CAWGKLGTYSELFF.

The chain uses TRBV7-9 and TRBJ2-7; D is unresolved. The germline V gene has CDR1 SEHNR and CDR2 FQNEAQ (reference sequence). CDR3 size: 14 residues. Trimming left V 3 bases short and J 5 bases short, with 14 bases between. In DNA, the CDR3 is TGTGCCAGCAGCTTTGGTTATCTAGGTAACGAGCAGTACTTC. This translates into CASSFGYLGNEQYF.